This T cell receptor (beta chain) was recorded in a study of T cells after yellow fever vaccination. The study, taken as a whole, reports: A faster peak, day 5 versus 15, was reached by the weaker secondary response.

TCRdb reanalysed the 5' RACE reads using MiXCR and keeps one entry per CDR3 protein. This sample has 500,000 to 650,000 distinct CDR3 sequences; around a sixth occur once, and the top ten carry approximately 15%. A note on this clonotype: Its antigen is currently unknown.

The specimen comprised PBMCs, sampled around 5 days after the first yellow fever vaccination. The clonotype was recovered from a young man who received the YFV17D yellow fever vaccine.

The DNA for the CDR3 is TGCAGTGCTAGAGATCAACTAAATTCACCCCTCCACTTT. Translating it yields CSARDQLNSPLHF. The rearrangement joins TRBV20-1 to TRBJ1-6, with D hard to call. Germline V gene sequence: CDR1 DFQATT, CDR2 SNEGSKA (reference sequence). V lost 0 bases and J lost 7, with 7 bases in between. The CDR3 contains 13 residues.